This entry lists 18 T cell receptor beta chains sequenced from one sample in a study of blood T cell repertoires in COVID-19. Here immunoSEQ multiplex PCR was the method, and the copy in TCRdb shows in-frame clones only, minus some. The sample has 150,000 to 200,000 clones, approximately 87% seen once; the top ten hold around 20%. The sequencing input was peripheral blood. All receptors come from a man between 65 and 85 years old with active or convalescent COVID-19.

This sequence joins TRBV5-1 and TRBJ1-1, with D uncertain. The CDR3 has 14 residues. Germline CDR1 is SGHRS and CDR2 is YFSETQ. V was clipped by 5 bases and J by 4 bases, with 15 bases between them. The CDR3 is CASRKDPGSTEAFF. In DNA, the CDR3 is TGCGCCAGCAGAAAAGACCCCGGGTCCACTGAAGCTTTCTTT. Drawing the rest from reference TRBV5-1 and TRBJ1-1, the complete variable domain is KAGVTQTPRYLIKTRGQQVTLSCSPISGHRSVSWYQQTPGQGLQFLFEYFSETQRNKGNFPGRFSGRQFSNSRSEMNVSTLELGDSALYLCASRKDPGSTEAFFGQGTRLTVV.

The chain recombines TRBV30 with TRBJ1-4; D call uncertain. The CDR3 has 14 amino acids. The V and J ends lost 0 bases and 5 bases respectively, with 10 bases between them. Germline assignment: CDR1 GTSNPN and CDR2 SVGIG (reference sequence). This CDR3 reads CAWSVTRPNEKLFF. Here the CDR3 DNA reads TGTGCCTGGAGTGTCACCAGGCCAAATGAAAAACTGTTTTTT.

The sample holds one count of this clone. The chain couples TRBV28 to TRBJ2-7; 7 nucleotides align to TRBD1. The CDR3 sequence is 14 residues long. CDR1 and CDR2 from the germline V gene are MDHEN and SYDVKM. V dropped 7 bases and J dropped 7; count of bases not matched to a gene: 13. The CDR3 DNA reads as TGTGCCAGCAATACCGGGACAGCCCTCTTGGAGCAGTACTTC. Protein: CASNTGTALLEQYF.

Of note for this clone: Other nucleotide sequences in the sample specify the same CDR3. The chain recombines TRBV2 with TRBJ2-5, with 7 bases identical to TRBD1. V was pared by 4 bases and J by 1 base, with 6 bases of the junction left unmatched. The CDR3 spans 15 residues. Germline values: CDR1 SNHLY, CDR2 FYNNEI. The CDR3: CASSALTGAQETQYF. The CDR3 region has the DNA TGTGCCAGCAGTGCTCTAACAGGGGCCCAAGAGACCCAGTACTTC.

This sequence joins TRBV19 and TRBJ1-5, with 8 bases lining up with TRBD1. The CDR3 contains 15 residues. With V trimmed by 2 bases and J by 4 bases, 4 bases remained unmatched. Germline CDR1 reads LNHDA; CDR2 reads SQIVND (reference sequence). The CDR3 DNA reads TGTGCCAGTAGTATACAAGACAGGGGAAATCAGCCCCAGCATTTT. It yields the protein CASSIQDRGNQPQHF.

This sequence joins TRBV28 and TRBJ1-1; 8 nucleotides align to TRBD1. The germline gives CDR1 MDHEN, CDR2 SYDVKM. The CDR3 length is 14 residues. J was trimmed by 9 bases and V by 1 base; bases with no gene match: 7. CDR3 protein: CASSLSNRGTKAFF. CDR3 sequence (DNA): TGTGCCAGCAGTTTATCGAACAGGGGGACGAAAGCTTTCTTT.

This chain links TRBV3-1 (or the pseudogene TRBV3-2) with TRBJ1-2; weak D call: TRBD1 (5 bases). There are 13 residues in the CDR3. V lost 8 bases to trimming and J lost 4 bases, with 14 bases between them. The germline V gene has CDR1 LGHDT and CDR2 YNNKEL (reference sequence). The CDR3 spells CASRRAGGYGYTF. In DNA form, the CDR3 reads TGTGCCAGCCGGAGGGCGGGGGGCTATGGCTACACCTTC.

In nucleotides, the CDR3 is TGTGCCAGCAGGGACACAGGGGGGTATCAGCCCCAGCATTTT. Translating gives CASRDTGGYQPQHF. The chain recombines TRBV7-2 with TRBJ1-5, with 8 bases matching TRBD1. The CDR3 totals 14 residues. V lost 6 bases to trimming and J lost 5 bases; unmatched junction nucleotides: 6. Germline lookup yields CDR1 SGHTA and CDR2 FQGNSA.

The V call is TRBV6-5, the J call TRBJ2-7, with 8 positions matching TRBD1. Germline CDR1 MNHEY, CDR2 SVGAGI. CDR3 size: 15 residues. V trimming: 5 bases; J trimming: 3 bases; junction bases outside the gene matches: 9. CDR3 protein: CASSKTGVGSYEQYF. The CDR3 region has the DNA TGTGCCAGCAGTAAGACAGGGGTTGGTAGCTACGAGCAGTACTTC.

CDR3 loop: CASRSISAGIEQYF. The CDR3 DNA is TGTGCCAGCAGGTCCATCAGTGCGGGGATTGAGCAGTACTTC. The chain employs TRBV27 and TRBJ2-7; D may be TRBD2 (6 bases). This CDR3 spans 14 amino acids. Looked up from germline, CDR1 is MNHEY and CDR2 is SMNVEV (reference sequence). V was cut by 6 bases and J by 7 bases, with 19 bases left in between.

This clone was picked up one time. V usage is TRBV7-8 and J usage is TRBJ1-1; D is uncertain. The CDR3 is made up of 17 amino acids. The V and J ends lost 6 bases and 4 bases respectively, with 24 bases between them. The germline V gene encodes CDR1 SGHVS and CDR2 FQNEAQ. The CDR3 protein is CASSSRVPMIISTEAFF. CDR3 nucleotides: TGTGCCAGCAGTTCCCGGGTTCCCATGATCATCTCCACTGAAGCTTTCTTT.

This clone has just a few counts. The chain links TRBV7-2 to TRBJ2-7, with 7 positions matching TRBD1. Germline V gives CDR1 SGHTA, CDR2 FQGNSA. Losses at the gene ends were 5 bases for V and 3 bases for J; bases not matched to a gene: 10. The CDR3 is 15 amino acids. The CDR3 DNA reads TGTGCCAGCAGCGAAAAAGGGACAGCCTTCTACGAGCAGTACTTC. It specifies CASSEKGTAFYEQYF.

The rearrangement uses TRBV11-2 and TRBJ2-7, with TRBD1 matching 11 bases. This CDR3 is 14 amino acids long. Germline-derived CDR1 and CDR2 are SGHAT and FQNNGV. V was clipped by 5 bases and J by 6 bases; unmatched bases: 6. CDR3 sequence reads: CASSGTGGRFEQYF. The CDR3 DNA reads TGTGCCAGCAGCGGGACAGGGGGACGGTTCGAGCAGTACTTC. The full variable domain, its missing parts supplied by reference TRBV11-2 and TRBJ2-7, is EAGVAQSPRYKIIEKRQSVAFWCNPISGHATLYWYQQILGQGPKLLIQFQNNGVVDDSQLPKDRFSAERLKGVDSTLKIQPAKLEDSAVYLCASSGTGGRFEQYFGPGTRLTVT.

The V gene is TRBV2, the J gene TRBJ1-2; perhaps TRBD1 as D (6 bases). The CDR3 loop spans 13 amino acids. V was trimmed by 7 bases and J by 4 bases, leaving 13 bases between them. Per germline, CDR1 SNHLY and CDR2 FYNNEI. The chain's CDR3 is CASIIGTSYGYTF. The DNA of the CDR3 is TGTGCCAGCATAATCGGGACATCCTATGGCTACACCTTC.

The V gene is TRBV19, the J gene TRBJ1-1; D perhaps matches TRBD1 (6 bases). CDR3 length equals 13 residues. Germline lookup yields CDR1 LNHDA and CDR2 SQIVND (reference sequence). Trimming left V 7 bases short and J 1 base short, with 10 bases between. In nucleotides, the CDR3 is TGTGCCAGTACCCGGGACAAGAACACTGAAGCTTTCTTT. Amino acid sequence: CASTRDKNTEAFF.

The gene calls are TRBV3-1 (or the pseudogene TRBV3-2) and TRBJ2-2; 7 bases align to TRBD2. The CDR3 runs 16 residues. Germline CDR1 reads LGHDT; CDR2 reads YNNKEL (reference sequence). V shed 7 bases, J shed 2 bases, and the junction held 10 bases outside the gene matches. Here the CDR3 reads CASTGSPGLNTGELFF. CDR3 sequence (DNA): TGTGCCAGCACCGGCTCACCGGGACTAAACACCGGGGAGCTGTTTTTT.

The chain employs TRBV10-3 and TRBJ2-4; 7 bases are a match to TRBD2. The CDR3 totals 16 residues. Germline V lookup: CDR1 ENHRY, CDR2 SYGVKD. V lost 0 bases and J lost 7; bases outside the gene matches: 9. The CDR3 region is CAISESGAGLQNIQYF. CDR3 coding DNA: TGTGCCATCAGTGAGTCCGGGGCGGGACTACAGAACATTCAGTACTTC.

The DNA of the CDR3 is TGTGCCAGCAGCTTAGGGCTCGGGACTAGCGGGACAGATACGCAGTATTTT. Its protein is CASSLGLGTSGTDTQYF. The rearrangement uses TRBV11-3 and TRBJ2-3, with 12 positions matching TRBD2. J lost 3 bases, V lost 1 base, and 5 bases had no gene match. Per germline, CDR1 SGHNT and CDR2 YENEEA. The CDR3 contains 17 residues.